This is a list of T cell receptor beta chains from one sample in a study of cytomegalovirus exposure and HLA in healthy donors. TCRdb's table, derived via immunoSEQ multiplex PCR, lists solely in-frame clones and lacks some. The sample lists some 150,000 clones, 70% to 85% occurring once. Sequencing was carried out using PBMCs. The receptors here all came from a woman between 40 and 50 years old in good health and CMV-seronegative. CDR3s include the opening cysteine and the closing phenylalanine or tryptophan. Each record gives: D gene, V gene, J gene, clone size, CDR3 protein, CDR3 DNA. D genes are given only for firm matches. Clone size is not always given. Where it is, it says once, few, many or a class for expanded clones.

D: -; V: TRBV4-1; J: TRBJ2-1; size: -; CDR3: CASSVTQTVLEQFF; DNA: TGCGCCAGCAGCGTGACACAGACAGTCCTTGAGCAGTTCTTC
D: TRBD2; V: TRBV28; J: TRBJ2-7; size: once; CDR3: CASRSSGRSYEQYF; DNA: TGTGCCAGCAGATCTAGCGGGAGGTCCTACGAGCAGTACTTC
D: TRBD2; V: TRBV20-1; J: TRBJ2-3; size: -; CDR3: CIIYGGGIWNF; DNA: TGCATTATTTACGGCGGGGGGATCTGGAATTTT
D: -; V: TRBV30; J: TRBJ1-1; size: -; CDR3: CAWSVDGTYLLTFF; DNA: TGTGCCTGGAGTGTAGATGGGACTTATTTGTTGACTTTCTTT
D: TRBD1; V: TRBV7-9; J: TRBJ2-1; size: -; CDR3: CASSSAKGQDDSYNEQFF; DNA: TGTGCCAGCAGCTCAGCAAAGGGACAGGATGATTCCTACAATGAGCAGTTCTTC
D: TRBD2; V: TRBV14; J: TRBJ2-1; size: -; CDR3: CASSHSRTSAYNEQFF; DNA: TGTGCCAGCAGCCACTCCCGGACTAGCGCTTACAATGAGCAGTTCTTC
D: -; V: TRBV28; J: TRBJ2-3; size: once; CDR3: CASSFRTFTDTQYF; DNA: TGTGCCAGCAGTTTTCGGACATTCACAGATACGCAGTATTTT
D: -; V: TRBV7-2; J: TRBJ1-2; size: -; CDR3: CASSLAGGLAYGYTF; DNA: TGTGCCAGCAGCTTAGCGGGGGGTCTGGCGTATGGCTACACCTTC
D: TRBD1; V: TRBV28; J: TRBJ1-4; size: -; CDR3: CASSTRTGGFEKLFF; DNA: TGTGCCAGCAGTACGAGGACAGGGGGCTTTGAAAAACTGTTTTTT
D: -; V: TRBV19; J: TRBJ2-3; size: -; CDR3: CASSNGWAGIASTDTQYF; DNA: TGTGCCAGTAGTAACGGATGGGCGGGGATAGCTAGCACAGATACGCAGTATTTT
D: TRBD2; V: TRBV19; J: TRBJ2-1; size: -; CDR3: CASSLAGKYNEQFF; DNA: TGTGCCAGTAGTCTAGCGGGGAAGTACAATGAGCAGTTCTTC
D: -; V: TRBV5-1; J: TRBJ2-7; size: -; CDR3: CASSLDGTALIEQYF; DNA: TGCGCCAGCAGCTTGGACGGGACTGCTTTGATTGAGCAGTACTTC
D: -; V: TRBV2; J: TRBJ2-2; size: -; CDR3: CASRGQITGELFF; DNA: TGTGCCAGCAGAGGACAGATCACCGGGGAGCTGTTTTTT
D: -; V: TRBV5-6; J: TRBJ1-1; size: -; CDR3: CASSLAVQGNTEAFF; DNA: TGTGCCAGCAGCTTGGCGGTCCAGGGGAACACTGAAGCTTTCTTT
D: -; V: TRBV5-1; J: TRBJ2-1; size: -; CDR3: CASSLDFGGGYNEQFF; DNA: TGCGCCAGCAGCTTGGATTTTGGGGGAGGATACAATGAGCAGTTCTTC